This entry lists 20 T cell receptor beta chains sequenced from one sample in a study of Ad26.COV2.S vaccination and SARS-CoV-2 variants. The data were produced by immunoSEQ multiplex PCR, yet TCRdb's version contains in-frame clones alone and is incomplete. There are hundreds of thousands of clones in the sample; about 89% occur only once, and approximately 1.5% lies in the top ten. Noted treatment: around 19 received Ad26.COV2.S at low or high dose, single or two shots; roughly 5 received placebo; per-sample allocation not given. Samples came from day 63 after the first vaccine or placebo injection. This material consisted of peripheral blood, taken in a trial of Ad26.COV2.S vaccine versus placebo. These receptors originate from a person aged 18-60 years who received the Ad26.COV2.S COVID-19 vaccine or a placebo.

The rearrangement joins TRBV11-2 to TRBJ2-5; D possibly corresponds to TRBD1 (6 bases). The germline CDR1 and CDR2 sequences are SGHAT and FQNNGV. The CDR3 consists of 13 residues. The V and J ends lost 5 bases and 5 bases respectively, with 12 bases between them. The CDR3: CASSLGQRETQYF. Written as DNA, the CDR3 is TGTGCCAGCAGCCTCGGACAGAGGGAGACCCAGTACTTC.

This chain uses TRBV5-1 with TRBJ2-6; D is unclear. This CDR3 is 18 amino acids long. CDR1 and CDR2 (germline): SGHRS, YFSETQ. V lost 0 bases and J lost 0, with 13 bases in between. CDR3 amino acids: CASSLDLFLNSGANVLTF. The CDR3 DNA reads TGCGCCAGCAGCTTGGATTTGTTCTTGAACTCTGGGGCCAACGTCCTGACTTTC.

The chain couples TRBV7-8 to TRBJ1-3; D is perhaps TRBD1 (6 bases). This CDR3 region has 19 residues. CDR1 is SGHVS and CDR2 is FQNEAQ in the germline V gene. Between the trimmed V and J ends, which lost 3 bases and 3 bases, there was a span of 24 bases. CDR3 amino acids: CASSFEIPADSFFGNTIYF. CDR3 DNA sequence: TGTGCCAGCAGCTTCGAGATCCCTGCGGACAGCTTTTTTGGAAACACCATATATTTT. Looking up the rest from reference TRBV7-8 and TRBJ1-3 gives the full variable domain: GAGVSQSPRYKVAKRGQDVALRCDPISGHVSLFWYQQALGQGPEFLTYFQNEAQLDKSGLPSDRFFAERPEGSVSTLKIQRTQQEDSAVYLCASSFEIPADSFFGNTIYFGEGSWLTVV.

The sample holds many counts of this clone. The genes are TRBV6-6 and TRBJ1-5, with D possibly matching TRBD1 (5 bases). This CDR3 contains 16 residues. In germline, CDR1 is MNHNY, CDR2 SVGAGI (reference sequence). Between the trimmed V and J ends, which lost 2 bases and 0 bases, there was a span of 11 bases. The CDR3 DNA sequence: TGTGCCAGCAGTTACCTCCGACAGAGTAGCAATCAGCCCCAGCATTTT. Its translation: CASSYLRQSSNQPQHF.

The V and J genes are TRBV4-2 and TRBJ2-1; D gene uncertain. V lost 1 base, J lost 0 bases, and 10 bases lay in between. CDR1 is LGHNA, CDR2 YNFKEQ, per germline. This CDR3 contains 16 residues. In DNA form, the CDR3 reads TGTGCCAGCAGCCAAGGAGGACCAAGCTCCTACAATGAGCAGTTCTTC. Protein sequence: CASSQGGPSSYNEQFF.

The V and J genes are TRBV3-1 (or the pseudogene TRBV3-2) and TRBJ2-2, with 8 nucleotides matching TRBD2. The CDR3 has 17 amino acids. V lost 0 bases and J lost 4; bases outside the gene matches: 7. Germline V gene data show CDR1 as LGHDT and CDR2 as YNNKEL (reference sequence). The CDR3 protein is CASSQDGLAIGTGELFF. DNA of the CDR3: TGTGCCAGCAGCCAAGACGGACTAGCTATTGGCACCGGGGAGCTGTTTTTT.

The chain is built from TRBV5-1 and TRBJ2-1; 11 nucleotides match TRBD2. The CDR3 length is 15 residues. Losses at the gene ends were 7 bases for V and 7 bases for J; bases not matched to a gene: 10. Germline V gene lookup returns CDR1 SGHRS and CDR2 YFSETQ. CDR3 in DNA: TGCGCCAGCGGCCCGACTAGCGGGACCCTGAATGAGCAGTTCTTC. Amino acids: CASGPTSGTLNEQFF.

This chain joins TRBV2 and TRBJ2-1; D is possibly TRBD1 or TRBD2 (6 bases each). The germline CDR1 and CDR2 sequences are SNHLY and FYNNEI. V was shortened by 6 bases and J by 4 bases, with 10 bases between the two germline ends. This CDR3 comprises 13 residues. Here the CDR3 DNA reads TGTGCCAGCAGGGAGGGGGAGTACAATGAGCAGTTCTTC. Protein product: CASREGEYNEQFF.

This clone has just one count. The chain couples TRBV27 to TRBJ1-5, with D perhaps matching TRBD1 (5 bases). The CDR3 consists of 18 residues. From germline, CDR1 is MNHEY and CDR2 SMNVEV (reference sequence). Trimming cost V 0 bases and J 1 base, with 16 bases left between them. Written as DNA, the CDR3 is TGTGCCAGCAGTTTATCGGGGCAGGGAGGCTGGAGCAATCAGCCCCAGCATTTT. Protein product: CASSLSGQGGWSNQPQHF.

The chain has TRBV3-1 (or the pseudogene TRBV3-2) and TRBJ2-7; possibly TRBD1 or TRBD2 for D (5 bases each). Germline V gene lookup returns CDR1 LGHDT and CDR2 YNNKEL (reference sequence). V was trimmed by 4 bases and J by 6 bases, leaving 16 bases between them. This CDR3 has 14 amino acids. DNA for the CDR3: TGTGCCAGCAGCCTACCTGGGGACGACCTCGAGCAGTACTTC. This gives the protein CASSLPGDDLEQYF.

This chain links TRBV6-5 with TRBJ2-7; D is perhaps TRBD2 (7 bases). Trimming cost V 0 bases and J 1 base, with 13 bases left between them. Germline V gene sequence: CDR1 MNHEY, CDR2 SVGAGI. The CDR3 totals 16 residues. This CDR3 reads CASSYSKGGGSYEQYF. The DNA of the CDR3 is TGTGCCAGCAGTTACTCGAAGGGGGGGGGATCCTACGAGCAGTACTTC.

The chain combines TRBV19 with TRBJ1-1; the D gene is possibly TRBD1 (6 bases). The CDR3 length is 16 residues. Trimming cost V 4 bases and J 1 base, with 16 bases left between them. The germline gives CDR1 LNHDA, CDR2 SQIVND (reference sequence). The DNA for the CDR3 is TGTGCCAGTAGTACGAGGGGGGGGCTCCAGAACACTGAAGCTTTCTTT. Its protein is CASSTRGGLQNTEAFF. Supplemented by reference TRBV19 and TRBJ1-1, the full variable domain reads DGGITQSPKYLFRKEGQNVTLSCEQNLNHDAMYWYRQDPGQGLRLIYYSQIVNDFQKGDIAEGYSVSREKKESFPLTVTSAQKNPTAFYLCASSTRGGLQNTEAFFGQGTRLTVV.

The V call is TRBV27, the J call TRBJ2-2; 9 bases agree with TRBD1. V lost 8 bases and J lost 8; bases outside the gene matches: 9. Germline CDR1 is MNHEY and CDR2 is SMNVEV (reference sequence). CDR3 length equals 14 residues. The CDR3 DNA is TGTGCCAGCTCCTGGACAGGGGCGAGTGGGGAGCTGTTTTTT. Its translation: CASSWTGASGELFF.

The chain carries TRBV3-1 (or the pseudogene TRBV3-2) and TRBJ2-7; 10 bases agree with TRBD2. With V trimmed by 7 bases and J by 2 bases, 5 bases remained unmatched. Germline loops: CDR1 LGHDT, CDR2 YNNKEL (reference sequence). This CDR3 is 14 amino acids long. This CDR3 is CASTPSGRAYEQYF. CDR3 bases: TGTGCCAGCACCCCCAGCGGGAGGGCCTACGAGCAGTACTTC.

The chain carries TRBV5-1 and TRBJ2-7, with D tentatively TRBD1 (5 bases). In germline, CDR1 is SGHRS, CDR2 YFSETQ. This CDR3 region has 14 residues. With 2 bases removed from V and 5 bases from J, the gap between germline ends came to 14 bases. The DNA of the CDR3 is TGCGCCAGCAGCTTCACACAGGAGACCCACGAGCAGTACTTC. This sequence encodes CASSFTQETHEQYF.

The chain has TRBV10-3 and TRBJ2-7; 7 bases map to TRBD1. V shed 6 bases and J 2 bases; nucleotides not matched to a gene: 4. This CDR3 is built from 13 residues. In germline, CDR1 is ENHRY, CDR2 SYGVKD. CDR3 coding DNA: TGTGCCATCAGAGGTGGGACAGCCTACGAGCAGTACTTC. Its protein is CAIRGGTAYEQYF.

V gene TRBV10-3 combines with J gene TRBJ2-2; D remains ambiguous. V was trimmed by 2 bases and J by 3 bases, leaving 10 bases between them. Germline V gene lookup returns CDR1 ENHRY and CDR2 SYGVKD. The CDR3 runs 15 residues. The CDR3 DNA reads as TGTGCCATCAGTGAGGGTGGCAGTTACACCGGGGAGCTGTTTTTT. Protein sequence: CAISEGGSYTGELFF.

The chain recombines TRBV19 with TRBJ1-6, with 8 bases aligning to TRBD1. Germline assignment: CDR1 LNHDA and CDR2 SQIVND (reference sequence). With V trimmed by 3 bases and J by 9 bases, 4 bases remained unmatched. This CDR3 is built from 14 residues. The CDR3 spells CASSMTGVRSPLHF. In DNA, the CDR3 is TGTGCCAGTAGTATGACAGGGGTCCGTTCACCCCTCCACTTT.

V gene TRBV18 combines with J gene TRBJ1-1; D gene uncertain. The germline gives CDR1 KGHSH, CDR2 LQKENI. The CDR3 has 15 amino acids. V shed 8 bases and J shed 0 bases, with 16 bases lying between them. In DNA form, the CDR3 reads TGTGCCAGCCCCTCAATGGGCATGGTGAACACTGAAGCTTTCTTT. Protein sequence: CASPSMGMVNTEAFF.

This chain links TRBV6-6 with TRBJ2-7, with 7 bases fitting TRBD1. Germline CDR1 is MNHNY and CDR2 is SVGAGI (reference sequence). The junction had 3 bases not matched to a gene; V was cut back by 7 bases and J by 0 bases. The CDR3 has 13 residues. In nucleotides, the CDR3 is TGTGCCAGCATGGACAGGAACTCCTACGAGCAGTACTTC. This translates into CASMDRNSYEQYF.